This T cell receptor (beta chain) stems from a study of beta chain features in type 1 diabetes. Whole-study findings and limits: Reduced insertions and increased deletions marked VDJ junctions in type 1 diabetes patients. A potential influence of HLA type upon TCRB rearrangement remained unresolved herein. All four CD4+ subsets of Type 1 diabetes patients contained TCRB CDR3s that were moderately but significantly shorter.

As to this clone: Its antigen is unknown.

The CDR3 is 13 amino acids. V was clipped by 7 bases and J by 7 bases, with 13 bases between them. Per germline, CDR1 LNHDA and CDR2 SQIVND (reference sequence). The isolated RNA, all of it, was reverse transcribed, so expressed TCRB transcripts were what got sequenced. Sequencing was performed with immunoSEQ multiplex PCR; in TCRdb, only in-frame clones are kept and a portion is missing. This table has 300,000 or so clones, approximately 9.9% appearing once. One heparinised blood draw, averaging roughly 120 mL, came from each donor. CD45RO/CCR7/CD25/CD127/CD95/CD27 separated CD4+ naive, central memory, regulatory and stem cell-like memory cells by sorting.

The V and J genes are TRBV19 and TRBJ2-2; D is possibly TRBD2 (7 bases). The sequenced sample was central memory CD4+ T cells from blood. The receptor was derived from a man aged 30 to 45 with type 1 diabetes. In DNA form, the CDR3 reads TGTGCCAGTAATCGGGGGGCAGGCGGGGAGCTGTTTTTT. As protein: CASNRGAGGELFF.